A single T cell receptor (beta chain) is shown here with its context. Its specificity is not known. CDR1 SGHAT and CDR2 FQNNGV come from the germline V gene. The CDR3 extends over 17 amino acids. Every sample had its cDNA made across eight separate reactions. Both the TCRalpha cDNA and the TCRbeta cDNA were taken through two nested PCRs, lasting approximately 16 and 9 cycles. TCRdb reprocessed the 5' RACE reads and stores each CDR3 protein as one record, lacking DNA. This table lists a few hundred thousand distinct CDR3 sequences. The data derive from a study of monozygotic twins with inflammatory bowel disease. Regarding the study as a whole: There was no way to distinguish the different T cell subtypes.

This sequence joins TRBV11-2 and TRBJ2-1; the TCRdb D gene call, TRBD2, has no DNA to confirm it. This clonotype was sampled from a human donor with ulcerative colitis or Crohn's disease, or a healthy co-twin of an affected twin (not recorded which). Specimen: blood. The CDR3 reads CASSPRGGSGAYNEQFF.